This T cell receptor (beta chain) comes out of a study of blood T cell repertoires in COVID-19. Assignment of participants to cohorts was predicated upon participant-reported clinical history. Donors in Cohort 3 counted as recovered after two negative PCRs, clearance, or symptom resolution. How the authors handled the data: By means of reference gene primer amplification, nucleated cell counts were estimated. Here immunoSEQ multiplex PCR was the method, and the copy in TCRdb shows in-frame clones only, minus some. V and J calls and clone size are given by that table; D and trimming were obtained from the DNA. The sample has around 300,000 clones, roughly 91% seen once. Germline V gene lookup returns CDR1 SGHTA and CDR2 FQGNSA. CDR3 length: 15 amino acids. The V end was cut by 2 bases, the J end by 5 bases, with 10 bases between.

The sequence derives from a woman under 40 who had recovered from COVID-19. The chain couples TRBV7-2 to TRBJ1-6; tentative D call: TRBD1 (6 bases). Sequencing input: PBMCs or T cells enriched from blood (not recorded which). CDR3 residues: CASSLFTGHNSPLHF. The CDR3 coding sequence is TGTGCCAGCAGCTTATTTACAGGGCATAATTCACCCCTCCACTTT.